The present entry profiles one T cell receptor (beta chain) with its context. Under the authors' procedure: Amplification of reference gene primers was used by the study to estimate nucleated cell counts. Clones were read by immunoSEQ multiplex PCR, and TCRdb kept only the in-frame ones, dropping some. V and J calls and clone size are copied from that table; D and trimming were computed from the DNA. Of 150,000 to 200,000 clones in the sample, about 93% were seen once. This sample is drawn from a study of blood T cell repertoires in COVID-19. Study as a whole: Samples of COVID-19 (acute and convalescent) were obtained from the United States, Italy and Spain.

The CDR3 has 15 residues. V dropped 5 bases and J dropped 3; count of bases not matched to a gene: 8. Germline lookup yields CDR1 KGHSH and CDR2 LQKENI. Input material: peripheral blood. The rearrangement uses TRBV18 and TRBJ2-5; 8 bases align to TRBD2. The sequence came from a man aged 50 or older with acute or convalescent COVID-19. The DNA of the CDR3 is TGTGCCAGCTCAACAGGTACTAGCGGAGAAGAGACCCAGTACTTC. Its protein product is CASSTGTSGEETQYF.